This T cell receptor beta chain was captured by sequencing in a study of T cells in Graves' hyperthyroidism and ophthalmopathy. V gave up 4 bases and J gave up 3 bases, with 9 bases separating them. The germline CDR1 and CDR2 sequences are SNHLY and FYNNEI. The CDR3 is 13 residues long. Amplified TCR beta CDR3 regions derived from RNA transcripts. The primer set for the first-round RT-PCR of the TCR CDR3 was HTBI. TCRdb re-called the multiplex PCR reads through MiXCR, storing one row per CDR3 protein. The sample carries around 360,000 distinct CDR3 sequences, roughly 15% recorded once. Uncontrolled infection, other autoimmune disease, pregnancy or lactation barred patients from enrollment. This clonotype has ten or more counts.

The clonotype originates from an older woman with Graves' ophthalmopathy. The rearrangement uses TRBV2 and TRBJ2-5; D not certain. The specimen sequenced was blood. As DNA, the CDR3 is TGTGCCAGCAGTGTAACCCCAAAAGAGACCCAGTACTTC. It translates to CASSVTPKETQYF.